A single sample is the source of the 20 T cell receptor beta chains below, sequenced in a study of T cell responses to AZD1222 COVID-19 vaccine. The assay was immunoSEQ multiplex PCR, and TCRdb's table has in-frame clones only and misses some. The sample has 100,000 to 150,000 clones, around 93% seen once. This specimen was peripheral blood, taken 28 days after the second AZD1222 dose. All receptors come from an adult who received the AZD1222 COVID-19 vaccine.

This chain uses TRBV19 with TRBJ2-7; a weak D match, TRBD1 (6 bases). V lost 5 bases, J lost 0 bases, and 17 bases lay in between. The CDR3 sequence is 16 residues long. Looked up from germline, CDR1 is LNHDA and CDR2 is SQIVND (reference sequence). As DNA, the CDR3 is TGTGCCAGTAGTCCCCCCGGGCGAGGGGGCTCCTACGAGCAGTACTTC. Translation: CASSPPGRGGSYEQYF.

This clone turned up a few times. The V gene is TRBV11-2, the J gene TRBJ2-2; a possible D gene is TRBD2 (6 bases). This CDR3 has 14 residues. Germline V gene sequence: CDR1 SGHAT, CDR2 FQNNGV. With 7 bases removed from V and 2 bases from J, the gap between germline ends came to 11 bases. The CDR3 sequence is CASTVSGNTGELFF. The CDR3 bases are TGTGCCAGCACCGTTAGCGGAAACACCGGGGAGCTGTTTTTT. The complete variable domain, with remaining parts taken from reference TRBV11-2 and TRBJ2-2, reads EAGVAQSPRYKIIEKRQSVAFWCNPISGHATLYWYQQILGQGPKLLIQFQNNGVVDDSQLPKDRFSAERLKGVDSTLKIQPAKLEDSAVYLCASTVSGNTGELFFGEGSRLTVL.

V usage is TRBV5-1 and J usage is TRBJ1-1; TRBD1 aligns across 7 bases. The CDR3 is 14 amino acids. CDR1 SGHRS and CDR2 YFSETQ come from the germline V gene. V dropped 3 bases and J dropped 5; count of bases not matched to a gene: 7. CDR3 loop: CASSSEQGLTEAFF. Written as DNA, the CDR3 is TGCGCCAGCAGCTCCGAACAGGGGCTGACTGAAGCTTTCTTT.

V is TRBV7-9 and J is TRBJ2-1; D gene unclear. Germline V gives CDR1 SEHNR, CDR2 FQNEAQ (reference sequence). V was pared by 2 bases and J by 12 bases, with 14 bases between. CDR3 length equals 13 residues. This CDR3 reads CASSLSSSMWQFF. CDR3 coding DNA: TGTGCCAGCAGCTTAAGTTCCAGCATGTGGCAGTTCTTC.

The chain recombines TRBV9 with TRBJ2-1, with 9 nucleotides matching TRBD1. From germline, CDR1 is SGDLS and CDR2 YYNGEE. The CDR3 spans 16 residues. With 0 bases clipped from V and 2 bases from J, the junction kept 3 bases outside the gene matches. CDR3: CASSVGDRVAYNEQFF. In DNA form, the CDR3 reads TGTGCCAGCAGCGTAGGGGACAGGGTTGCCTACAATGAGCAGTTCTTC.

This rearrangement joins TRBV7-9 to TRBJ2-1; 10 positions match TRBD2. The CDR3 runs 13 residues. Per the germline V gene, CDR1 is SEHNR and CDR2 is FQNEAQ (reference sequence). V dropped 1 base and J dropped 12; count of bases not matched to a gene: 3. The CDR3 DNA is TGTGCCAGCAGCTTAGGGCTAGCGGGAGTGCAGTTCTTC. Translation: CASSLGLAGVQFF. The full variable domain, rest sourced from reference TRBV7-9 and TRBJ2-1, is DTGVSQNPRHKITKRGQNVTFRCDPISEHNRLYWYRQTLGQGPEFLTYFQNEAQLEKSRLLSDRFSAERPKGSFSTLEIQRTEQGDSAMYLCASSLGLAGVQFFGPGTRLTVL.

This clone has just one count. The chain combines TRBV1 with TRBJ2-5; TRBD1, the table's D call, lacks a check against the DNA. TRBV1 is a known pseudogene. The CDR3 has 16 residues. The CDR3 loop is CTSSGTGTGGGETQYF. CDR3 sequence (DNA): TGCACCAGCAGCGGTACCGGGACAGGGGGCGGAGAGACCCAGTACTTC.

The rearrangement joins TRBV28 to TRBJ2-7, with D perhaps TRBD2 (7 bases). Trimming pared 7 bases from V and 5 bases from J, leaving 15 bases between. Germline loops: CDR1 MDHEN, CDR2 SYDVKM. There are 13 residues in the CDR3. CDR3 coding DNA: TGTGCCAGCACCCCCGGGGGGCGGGACGAGCAGTACTTC. Amino acids: CASTPGGRDEQYF.

The chain combines TRBV4-1 with TRBJ2-7; 7 bases match TRBD1. Germline CDR1 and CDR2: MGHRA and YSYEKL. The CDR3 is 16 amino acids. Germline trimming cut 3 bases from V and 1 base from J; bases unmatched to any gene: 9. CDR3 region: CASSQEPGQSSYEQYF. The CDR3 bases are TGCGCCAGCAGCCAGGAACCGGGACAGAGTTCCTACGAGCAGTACTTC.

The rearrangement uses TRBV2 and TRBJ1-2, with unresolved D. The germline V gene has CDR1 SNHLY and CDR2 FYNNEI. V lost 8 bases, J lost 9 bases, and 19 bases lay in between. The CDR3 runs 13 residues. The CDR3 sequence: CASEGRVKSSYTF. CDR3 bases: TGTGCCAGCGAGGGAAGGGTTAAGAGCAGCTACACCTTC.

V usage is TRBV4-1 and J usage is TRBJ2-5, with no clear D. The CDR3 has 14 amino acids. Germline V CDR1 and CDR2: MGHRA, YSYEKL. V was shortened by 2 bases and J by 4 bases, with 11 bases between the two germline ends. DNA for the CDR3: TGCGCCAGCAGCCAACCAGAAGGGTCAGAGACCCAGTACTTC. Translated, it gives CASSQPEGSETQYF.

V usage is TRBV5-5 and J usage is TRBJ2-7; D ambiguous. The CDR3 has 14 amino acids. V lost 3 bases to trimming and J lost 0 bases, with 10 bases between them. Germline V CDR1 and CDR2: SGHKS, YYEKEE (reference sequence). CDR3: CASSSRWGSYEQYF. In DNA, the CDR3 is TGTGCCAGCAGCTCCCGGTGGGGCTCCTACGAGCAGTACTTC.

V usage is TRBV7-8 and J usage is TRBJ1-4; D may be TRBD1 (6 bases). The CDR3 covers 16 residues. Trimming stripped 1 base from V and 5 bases from J, with 14 bases between. Germline loops: CDR1 SGHVS, CDR2 FQNEAQ. The CDR3 nucleotides are TGTGCCAGCAGCTTAGGAACAGGGTTTGGGAATGAAAAACTGTTTTTT. Its translation: CASSLGTGFGNEKLFF.

This chain joins TRBV5-1 and TRBJ1-1; 7 bases align to TRBD1. V shed 3 bases, J shed 2 bases, and the junction held 4 bases outside the gene matches. The CDR3 covers 14 residues. CDR1 is SGHRS and CDR2 is YFSETQ in the germline V gene. In nucleotides, the CDR3 is TGCGCCAGCAGCTCGACAGGGATTAACACTGAAGCTTTCTTT. The encoded protein is CASSSTGINTEAFF.

The chain joins TRBV2 to TRBJ2-7; D possibly uses TRBD1 or TRBD2 (5 bases each). With 5 bases removed from V and 4 bases from J, the gap between germline ends came to 18 bases. Germline V gene data show CDR1 as SNHLY and CDR2 as FYNNEI. This CDR3 is 15 amino acids long. CDR3 bases: TGTGCCAGCAGTTTGGGACCCCCAGTCCCTTACGAGCAGTACTTC. Translating gives CASSLGPPVPYEQYF.

This clone was observed a single time. The rearrangement joins TRBV7-9 to TRBJ1-5; D not certain. This CDR3 comprises 15 residues. The V end was cut by 5 bases, the J end by 0 bases, with 11 bases between. Germline V gives CDR1 SEHNR, CDR2 FQNEAQ (reference sequence). DNA for the CDR3: TGTGCCAGCAGCCCTGGGCAGAATAGCAATCAGCCCCAGCATTTT. Amino acid sequence: CASSPGQNSNQPQHF.

The V gene is TRBV29-1, the J gene TRBJ2-5; D gene unclear. Germline CDR1 and CDR2: SQVTM and ANQGSEA. The CDR3 extends over 14 amino acids. V lost 2 bases, J lost 1 base, and 11 bases lay in between. The CDR3 DNA sequence: TGCAGCGTTGAATTCCCCAACCTCCAAGAGACCCAGTACTTC. Translated, it gives CSVEFPNLQETQYF.

The rearrangement joins TRBV18 to TRBJ2-2, with D possibly TRBD1 on 5 matching bases. Germline CDR1 KGHSH, CDR2 LQKENI. The CDR3 is 14 residues long. V lost 2 bases and J 4 bases, leaving 8 bases between the germline ends. CDR3 in DNA: TGTGCCAGCTCACCAAAGACAGTCACCGGGGAGCTGTTTTTT. Residues: CASSPKTVTGELFF.

CDR3: CASSQDRGRGEKLFF. CDR3 nucleotide sequence: TGCGCCAGCAGCCAAGATCGAGGGAGGGGTGAAAAACTGTTTTTT. The chain recombines TRBV4-3 with TRBJ1-4; D might be TRBD1 (5 bases). CDR1 LGHNA and CDR2 YSLEER come from the germline V gene. V was trimmed by 0 bases and J by 7 bases, leaving 12 bases between them. This CDR3 has 15 residues.

This clone has just one count. The gene calls are TRBV27 and TRBJ1-6, with D unclear. The V end was cut by 4 bases, the J end by 7 bases, with 14 bases between. This CDR3 is 15 amino acids long. CDR1 is MNHEY and CDR2 is SMNVEV in the germline V gene (reference sequence). The CDR3 DNA follows: TGTGCCAGCAGTTGGCGGCAGGACCGAAATTCACCCCTCCACTTT. Its protein product is CASSWRQDRNSPLHF.